What follows are 29 T cell receptor beta chains derived from one specimen sequenced in a study of T-cell reconstitution after alpha-beta-depleted transplantation in children (dated by TCRdb to the mid-2010s). Library preparation used PCR. Sequencer: Illumina HiSeq 2500. TCR libraries were prepared with molecular barcoding, using unique molecular identifiers to normalize TCRbeta repertoire quantification. TCRdb itself trimmed the public reads at Q25 with fastp, ran MiXCR and retained productive beta chains. Each record represents a unique CDR3 protein, reported with the most common genes and DNA among its rows. For this sample there are about 600,000 distinct CDR3 sequences; approximately 12% appear just once. Of the sample, 2.2% is held by the ten largest clones. The treatment or condition label, as the study defines it: allogeneic hematopoietic cell transplantation with graft depleted of TCRalphabeta T cells and CD19 B cells.

The starting material was PBMCs, mostly from graft donor cells, obtained 360 days after TCRalphabeta/CD19-depleted stem cell transplant. The origin of the receptors is a male patient under 18 who had a stem cell transplant for acute myeloid leukemia, so the T cells may come from the graft donor.

This clonotype has a handful of counts. V is TRBV7-9 and J is TRBJ1-5; no clear D. CDR3 length: 12 amino acids. CDR1 is SEHNR and CDR2 is FQNEAQ in the germline V gene (reference sequence). Trimming stripped 5 bases from V and 8 bases from J, with 10 bases between. In DNA, the CDR3 is TGTGCCAGCAGCCGGGCGAGGGAGCCCCAGCATTTT. Amino acid sequence: CASSRAREPQHF.

This clonotype was seen ten or more times. V and J are TRBV21-1 and TRBJ2-3; the listed D gene, TRBD1, was not tested against the DNA. TRBV21-1 is termed a pseudogene. This CDR3 region has 16 residues. The CDR3 DNA is TGTGCCTTCTTGGGGTCGGGGGGGGTAAGCACAGATACGCAGTATTTT. Translated, it gives CAFLGSGGVSTDTQYF.

The table lists this clonotype with a few counts. V gene TRBV30 combines with J gene TRBJ2-3, with D perhaps being TRBD1 or TRBD2 (6 bases each). The CDR3 is made up of 13 amino acids. Trimming shortened V by 2 bases and J by 6 bases, and 12 bases separated the two germline ends. From germline, CDR1 is GTSNPN and CDR2 SVGIG (reference sequence). Here the CDR3 reads CAWSRGERDTQYF. CDR3 nucleotides: TGTGCCTGGAGTAGGGGGGAGAGGGATACGCAGTATTTT.

This clonotype appeared a few times. This rearrangement joins TRBV5-1 to TRBJ2-1, with 12 bases matching TRBD2. The V and J ends lost 3 bases and 2 bases, in that order; junction bases with no gene match: 6. The CDR3 extends over 17 amino acids. Germline V gene sequence: CDR1 SGHRS, CDR2 YFSETQ. Here the CDR3 reads CASSSLTSGSTYNEQFF. The CDR3 bases are TGCGCCAGCAGCTCCCTGACTAGCGGGAGTACCTACAATGAGCAGTTCTTC.

The rearrangement joins TRBV7-2 to TRBJ1-4, with no clear D. With 3 bases removed from V and 9 bases from J, the gap between germline ends came to 17 bases. In germline, CDR1 is SGHTA, CDR2 FQGNSA. This CDR3 contains 15 residues. CDR3 amino acids: CASSLTGIGGQKLFF. The CDR3 nucleotides read TGTGCCAGCAGCTTGACCGGGATAGGCGGTCAAAAACTGTTTTTT.

V gene TRBV7-3 combines with J gene TRBJ2-1; possibly TRBD2 for D (6 bases). CDR3 size: 12 residues. Germline CDR1 SGHTA, CDR2 FQGTGA. V was clipped by 5 bases and J by 8 bases, with 10 bases between them. The chain's CDR3 is CASSRPGDEQFF. DNA of the CDR3: TGTGCCAGCAGCCGACCGGGAGATGAGCAGTTCTTC. The full variable domain, with the rest looked up from reference TRBV7-3 and TRBJ2-1, is GAGVSQTPSNKVTEKGKYVELRCDPISGHTALYWYRQSLGQGPEFLIYFQGTGAADDSGLPNDRFFAVRPEGSVSTLKIQRTERGDSAVYLCASSRPGDEQFFGPGTRLTVL.

This clonotype was detected a few times. The DNA for the CDR3 is TGTGCCAGCAGTCCCTTATCATTGACAGGGGGCGAGCAGTACTTC. This encodes CASSPLSLTGGEQYF. The chain employs TRBV12-3 or TRBV12-4 and TRBJ2-7; 9 nucleotides match TRBD1. Unmatched junction bases numbered 11, after V lost 5 bases and J lost 6 bases. The CDR3 totals 15 residues.

The chain combines TRBV24-1 with TRBJ2-1; D possibly corresponds to TRBD1 (5 bases). Germline CDR1 and CDR2: KGHDR and SFDVKD. The CDR3 covers 14 residues. V lost 9 bases, J lost 9 bases, and 20 bases lay in between. CDR3 bases: TGTGCCACCGGGCTAGGGGCCGTGATGGGTGAGCAGTTCTTC. This sequence encodes CATGLGAVMGEQFF.

This clonotype was counted at least ten times. The chain combines TRBV7-9 with TRBJ2-1, with D perhaps matching TRBD1 or TRBD2 (5 bases each). V lost 3 bases to trimming and J lost 16 bases, with 13 bases between them. CDR1 is SEHNR, CDR2 FQNEAQ, per germline (reference sequence). The length of the CDR3 is 11 residues. CDR3 region: CASSFGAVCFF. For the CDR3, the DNA is TGTGCCAGCAGCTTCGGGGCCGTTTGCTTCTTC. Combining the CDR3 with reference TRBV7-9 and TRBJ2-1 gives the whole variable domain DTGVSQNPRHKITKRGQNVTFRCDPISEHNRLYWYRQTLGQGPEFLTYFQNEAQLEKSRLLSDRFSAERPKGSFSTLEIQRTEQGDSAMYLCASSFGAVCFFGPGTRLTVL.

There are a few counts of this clonotype. The V call is TRBV5-6, the J call TRBJ2-7; 12 bases align to TRBD2. Germline loops: CDR1 SGHDT, CDR2 YYEEEE. V dropped 5 bases and J dropped 4; count of bases not matched to a gene: 7. The CDR3 totals 15 residues. The CDR3 spells CASRRTSGTSYEQYF. CDR3 DNA: TGTGCCAGCAGACGGACTAGCGGGACGTCATACGAGCAGTACTTC.

The genes are TRBV10-3 and TRBJ2-5; TRBD1 might be the D (5 bases). Germline CDR1 is ENHRY and CDR2 is SYGVKD. CDR3 length: 14 amino acids. V was clipped by 0 bases and J by 2 bases, with 7 bases between them. CDR3 sequence: CAISESRQQETQYF. The CDR3 DNA is TGTGCCATCAGTGAGTCCAGACAGCAAGAGACCCAGTACTTC.

In this sample, this clonotype turned up many times. This chain joins TRBV18 and TRBJ2-2, with D tentatively TRBD2 (6 bases). The CDR3 is 14 amino acids. Germline V gives CDR1 KGHSH, CDR2 LQKENI. Trimming shortened V by 3 bases and J by 3 bases, and 8 bases separated the two germline ends. CDR3 DNA sequence: TGTGCCAGCTCACCTAGCGGACACACCGGGGAGCTGTTTTTT. Translated: CASSPSGHTGELFF.

J is TRBJ2-7 and V is TRBV27, with D possibly being TRBD1 (5 bases). Trimming stripped 6 bases from V and 1 base from J, with 13 bases between. From germline, CDR1 is MNHEY and CDR2 SMNVEV (reference sequence). This CDR3 region has 14 residues. CDR3 sequence: CASRIGASSYEQYF. The CDR3 DNA reads TGTGCCAGCAGAATAGGGGCCTCTTCCTACGAGCAGTACTTC.

The chain carries TRBV4-2 and TRBJ2-7; 14 positions agree with TRBD2. The CDR3 runs to 16 residues. The ends lost 1 base at V and 4 bases at J; junction bases unmatched: 3. Per the germline V gene, CDR1 is LGHNA and CDR2 is YNFKEQ. CDR3 in DNA: TGTGCCAGCAGCCAAGTAGGACTAGCGGGAGGATACGAGCAGTACTTC. This sequence encodes CASSQVGLAGGYEQYF.

The rearrangement uses TRBV29-1 and TRBJ1-5; a possible D gene is TRBD1 (6 bases). Trimming stripped 4 bases from V and 4 bases from J, with 23 bases between. Per germline, CDR1 SQVTM and CDR2 ANQGSEA. The CDR3 has 17 residues. As DNA, the CDR3 is TGCAGCGTTGCGCTAGCCCCCCTACAGGGTAGGAATCAGCCCCAGCATTTT. As protein: CSVALAPLQGRNQPQHF.

This clonotype was counted between two and nine times. The gene calls are TRBV21-1 and TRBJ2-5; whether TRBD1, the table's D call, matches the DNA was not checked. TRBV21-1 is a listed pseudogene. The CDR3 contains 14 residues. In DNA, the CDR3 is TGTGCCAGCAGCGGGGACAGGCACCAAGAGACCCAGTACTTC. Its protein product is CASSGDRHQETQYF.

In this sample, this clonotype turned up many times. The J gene is TRBJ2-7, the V gene TRBV3-1; TRBD2 matches at 10 bases. Trimming removed 5 bases from V and 0 bases from J; junction bases left unmatched: 4. Germline V lookup: CDR1 LGHDT, CDR2 YNNKEL (reference sequence). The CDR3 spans 15 residues. The CDR3 here is CASSRTSGDSYEQYF. The CDR3 coding sequence is TGTGCCAGCAGCAGAACTAGCGGGGACTCCTACGAGCAGTACTTC.

A note on this clonotype: A read error may be the cause here, since a much bigger clone is one base away. The chain employs TRBV18 and TRBJ1-1; D ambiguous. Trimming removed 10 bases from V and 1 base from J, with 13 bases in between. CDR1 and CDR2 (germline): KGHSH, LQKENI. This CDR3 is built from 13 residues. This CDR3 is CATSPEGNTEAFF. CDR3 in DNA: TGTGCCACCTCTCCTGAGGGGAACACTGAAGCTTTCTTT.

This clonotype occurred a few times. This rearrangement joins TRBV6-2 or TRBV6-3 to TRBJ2-2; 10 bases match TRBD2. The length of the CDR3 is 18 residues. V trimming: 6 bases; J trimming: 2 bases; junction bases outside the gene matches: 12. Germline lookup yields CDR1 MNHEY and CDR2 SVGEGT. CDR3 sequence: CASRPRPGLAINTGELFF. CDR3 coding DNA: TGTGCCAGCAGGCCTCGACCGGGACTAGCGATCAACACCGGGGAGCTGTTTTTT.

This clonotype was recorded many times. The chain uses TRBV20-1 and TRBJ2-1, with 7 bases identical to TRBD2. The germline V gene encodes CDR1 DFQATT and CDR2 SNEGSKA (reference sequence). This CDR3 contains 18 residues. The ends lost 1 base at V and 0 bases at J; junction bases unmatched: 12. CDR3 in DNA: TGCAGTGCTAGAGCCCCGATTGGGGGACTAAGCTCCTACAATGAGCAGTTCTTC. Its translation: CSARAPIGGLSSYNEQFF.

J is TRBJ1-2 and V is TRBV12-3 or TRBV12-4; no definite D call. Trimming stripped 7 bases from V and 4 bases from J, with 19 bases between. The CDR3 consists of 15 residues. CDR3 coding DNA: TGTGCCAGCACCGACACACCCCCATCGATCTATGGCTACACCTTC. It yields the protein CASTDTPPSIYGYTF.

J is TRBJ2-1 and V is TRBV7-2; D tentatively fits TRBD1 or TRBD2 (6 bases each). Germline CDR1 and CDR2: SGHTA and FQGNSA. V was clipped by 4 bases and J by 3 bases, with 16 bases between them. CDR3 length: 16 residues. CDR3 sequence (DNA): TGTGCCAGCAGCTCCTTTACAGGGACTTTCTACAATGAGCAGTTCTTC. This translates into CASSSFTGTFYNEQFF.

Comments on this clonotype: Relative to the germline gene, one junction end is altered; a read error may explain this. The gene calls are TRBV12-3 or TRBV12-4 and TRBJ2-2, with TRBD2 as a possible D gene (6 bases). This CDR3 is 14 amino acids long. CDR3 DNA sequence: TGTGTCAGCACGGTCGGGAGTGTAGGCGGGGAGCTGTTTTTT. This translates into CVSTVGSVGGELFF.

This clonotype was observed a few times. The chain carries TRBV28 and TRBJ2-4; either TRBD1 or TRBD2 may supply D (5 bases each). Germline CDR1 and CDR2: MDHEN and SYDVKM. Trimming stripped 10 bases from V and 0 bases from J, with 16 bases between. The CDR3 contains 15 residues. CDR3: CATFPGPRAKNIQYF. Here the CDR3 DNA reads TGTGCCACTTTCCCGGGACCCCGAGCCAAAAACATTCAGTACTTC. Based on the CDR3 plus reference TRBV28 and TRBJ2-4, the full variable domain is DVKVTQSSRYLVKRTGEKVFLECVQDMDHENMFWYRQDPGLGLRLIYFSYDVKMKEKGDIPEGYSVSREKKERFSLILESASTNQTSMYLCATFPGPRAKNIQYFGAGTRLSVL.

CDR3 residues: CASSLPHRVAGELFF. CDR3 nucleotides: TGTGCCAGCAGTTTACCCCACAGGGTAGCCGGGGAGCTGTTTTTT. J is TRBJ2-2 and V is TRBV27, with D possibly matching TRBD1 (6 bases). The CDR3 has 15 amino acids. Germline V lookup: CDR1 MNHEY, CDR2 SMNVEV (reference sequence). V gave up 2 bases and J gave up 6 bases, with 13 bases separating them.

The chain recombines TRBV5-1 with TRBJ2-5, with D unresolved. The CDR3 length is 13 residues. Germline-derived CDR1 and CDR2 are SGHRS and YFSETQ. Between the trimmed V and J ends, which lost 4 bases and 1 base, there was a span of 8 bases. The CDR3 is CASSDWSQETQYF. In DNA, the CDR3 is TGCGCCAGCAGCGACTGGAGCCAAGAGACCCAGTACTTC.

The sample holds many counts of this clonotype. This chain uses TRBV2 with TRBJ2-7, with D uncertain. Germline V gene data show CDR1 as SNHLY and CDR2 as FYNNEI. V lost 3 bases to trimming and J lost 4 bases, with 13 bases between them. This CDR3 is built from 14 residues. CDR3 DNA sequence: TGTGCCAGCAGTGAGGATAGGGTGAAATACGAGCAGTACTTC. Amino acid sequence: CASSEDRVKYEQYF.

This clonotype has only a few counts. This chain connects TRBV7-2 to TRBJ1-1; D call uncertain. V lost 3 bases and J 1 base, leaving 6 bases between the germline ends. Germline V gives CDR1 SGHTA, CDR2 FQGNSA. The CDR3 is 13 amino acids. The CDR3 DNA follows: TGTGCCAGCAGCTTTTGGACGAACACTGAAGCTTTCTTT. It yields the protein CASSFWTNTEAFF.

This clonotype has at least ten counts. The chain recombines TRBV27 with TRBJ2-7; a weak D match, TRBD2 (6 bases). This CDR3 has 13 amino acids. Germline assignment: CDR1 MNHEY and CDR2 SMNVEV (reference sequence). V was shortened by 10 bases and J by 5 bases, with 18 bases between the two germline ends. Written as DNA, the CDR3 is TGTGCCACTGCGCGGAGGGAGATTCACGAGCAGTACTTC. Its protein product is CATARREIHEQYF.